One sample yielded the 18 T cell receptor beta chains listed below, sequenced in a study of blood T cell repertoires in COVID-19. Libraries were prepared by immunoSEQ multiplex PCR; TCRdb keeps only in-frame clonotypes and omits some of them. The table records around 150,000 clones, approximately 83% of them present only once. Sequencing was done on a sample of peripheral blood. These receptors came from a woman older than 75 with active or convalescent COVID-19.

CDR3 region: CASSPEGQETQYF. CDR3 coding DNA: TGTGCCAGCTCACCGGAGGGTCAAGAGACCCAGTACTTC. This sequence joins TRBV18 and TRBJ2-5; tentative D call: TRBD2 (6 bases). CDR3 size: 13 residues. Germline CDR1 reads KGHSH; CDR2 reads LQKENI. Trimming removed 3 bases at V and 2 bases at J, with 7 bases between.

The chain is built from TRBV5-1 and TRBJ1-5, with 7 bases matching TRBD1. CDR3 size: 14 residues. Germline-derived CDR1 and CDR2 are SGHRS and YFSETQ. After removal of 3 bases from V and 4 bases from J, the junction contained 4 bases not matched to a gene. The DNA for the CDR3 is TGCGCCAGCAGCTACGGGACAGAAAATCAGCCCCAGCATTTT. Its protein product is CASSYGTENQPQHF.

The rearrangement uses TRBV6-5 and TRBJ1-4; D possibly corresponds to TRBD1 (5 bases). The ends were cut back, 0 bases at V and 5 bases at J, with 7 bases in the middle. This CDR3 contains 14 residues. Germline values: CDR1 MNHEY, CDR2 SVGAGI. The CDR3 loop reads CASSYSPGNEKLFF. Written as DNA, the CDR3 is TGTGCCAGCAGTTACTCGCCAGGGAATGAAAAACTGTTTTTT.

This clone has only one observation. The rearrangement links TRBV10-1 to TRBJ1-5, with a possible D match to TRBD1 (6 bases). The CDR3 is 15 amino acids. Germline lookup yields CDR1 WNHNN and CDR2 SYGVQD (reference sequence). Trimming removed 3 bases from V and 6 bases from J, with 15 bases in between. The CDR3 sequence is CASSEFPGAGQPQHF. CDR3 nucleotides: TGCGCCAGCAGTGAATTTCCAGGGGCAGGTCAGCCCCAGCATTTT.

The J gene is TRBJ2-3, the V gene TRBV12-3 or TRBV12-4; weak D call: TRBD1 (5 bases). V lost 3 bases to trimming and J lost 4 bases, with 8 bases between them. The CDR3 sequence is 13 residues long. The CDR3 reads CASSFDSADTQYF. In DNA, the CDR3 is TGTGCCAGCAGTTTCGACAGTGCAGATACGCAGTATTTT.

On this clone itself: This likely reflects a read error, since a far larger clone is one base away. The J gene is TRBJ1-1, the V gene TRBV7-9; TRBD1 matches 8 bases. CDR1 is SEHNR, CDR2 FQNEAQ, per germline (reference sequence). This CDR3 contains 13 residues. Trimming at V came to 5 bases and at J to 1 base, leaving 0 bases not matched to a gene. In nucleotides, the CDR3 is TGTGCCAGCAGCGGACAGGGGAACACTGAAGCTTTCTTT. As protein: CASSGQGNTEAFF.

This rearrangement joins TRBV6-6 to TRBJ2-7; possible D gene TRBD1, 5 bases. Germline CDR1 is MNHNY and CDR2 is SVGAGI (reference sequence). CDR3 length: 14 residues. Trimming removed 7 bases at V and 2 bases at J, with 15 bases between. The CDR3 loop reads CASTPRQSAYEQYF. CDR3 DNA sequence: TGTGCCAGCACCCCAAGACAGTCTGCCTACGAGCAGTACTTC.

V is TRBV5-5 and J is TRBJ2-5; tentative D call: TRBD1 (6 bases). V was pared by 6 bases and J by 3 bases, with 18 bases between. This CDR3 has 15 amino acids. Germline loops: CDR1 SGHKS, CDR2 YYEKEE (reference sequence). In DNA form, the CDR3 reads TGTGCCAGCAACTTACAGGGAAGAGGCGAAGAGACCCAGTACTTC. This codes for CASNLQGRGEETQYF.

V usage is TRBV3-1 (or the pseudogene TRBV3-2) and J usage is TRBJ1-3, with unresolved D. This CDR3 has 15 amino acids. Germline V CDR1 and CDR2: LGHDT, YNNKEL (reference sequence). Trimming removed 1 base from V and 3 bases from J, with 10 bases in between. The CDR3, as DNA: TGTGCCAGCAGCCAAGTAAGCGTGCATGGAAACACCATATATTTT. It yields the protein CASSQVSVHGNTIYF.

The V call is TRBV7-2, the J call TRBJ2-3, with 8 bases lining up with TRBD2. J was trimmed by 2 bases and V by 2 bases; bases with no gene match: 9. CDR3 length equals 17 residues. Germline loops: CDR1 SGHTA, CDR2 FQGNSA. The CDR3 reads CASSLSVRGGITDTQYF. The CDR3, as DNA: TGTGCCAGCAGCTTAAGTGTGCGCGGGGGGATCACAGATACGCAGTATTTT. The full variable domain, in which reference TRBV7-2 and TRBJ2-3 provide the parts outside the CDR3, is GAGVSQSPSNKVTEKGKDVELRCDPISGHTALYWYRQSLGQGLEFLIYFQGNSAPDKSGLPSDRFSAERTGGSVSTLTIQRTQQEDSAVYLCASSLSVRGGITDTQYFGPGTRLTVL.

The chain recombines TRBV5-4 with TRBJ2-2; 8 bases align to TRBD2. Germline CDR1 is SGHNT and CDR2 is YYREEE (reference sequence). Unmatched junction bases numbered 3, after V lost 5 bases and J lost 0 bases. The CDR3 loop spans 15 amino acids. CDR3 nucleotides: TGTGCCAGCAGGCGCGGGGGGCCGAACACCGGGGAGCTGTTTTTT. Protein sequence: CASRRGGPNTGELFF. The full variable domain, with the rest looked up from reference TRBV5-4 and TRBJ2-2, is ETGVTQSPTHLIKTRGQQVTLRCSSQSGHNTVSWYQQALGQGPQFIFQYYREEENGRGNFPPRFSGLQFPNYSSELNVNALELDDSALYLCASRRGGPNTGELFFGEGSRLTVL.

The CDR3 loop reads CASSESPTRTDTQYF. For the CDR3, the DNA is TGCGCCAGCAGTGAGTCTCCGACGAGGACAGATACGCAGTATTTT. V and J are TRBV10-2 and TRBJ2-3; D not certain. The germline V gene encodes CDR1 WSHSY and CDR2 SAAADI. V was clipped by 0 bases and J by 3 bases, with 10 bases between them. The CDR3 runs 15 residues.

The V call is TRBV6-2 or TRBV6-3, the J call TRBJ1-5, with 7 bases matching TRBD1. Unmatched junction bases numbered 7, after V lost 4 bases and J lost 7 bases. The CDR3 is 14 residues long. In germline, CDR1 is MNHEY, CDR2 SVGEGT. Here the CDR3 reads CASSSTGWEQPQHF. The CDR3 DNA reads as TGTGCCAGCAGTTCGACAGGGTGGGAACAGCCCCAGCATTTT.

This clone was seen more than once but under ten times. The V gene is TRBV5-1, the J gene TRBJ1-4, with 9 bases aligning to TRBD1. The CDR3 runs 14 residues. J was trimmed by 8 bases and V by 2 bases; bases with no gene match: 4. From germline, CDR1 is SGHRS and CDR2 YFSETQ. The CDR3 DNA reads TGCGCCAGCAGCTTTGGACAGGGGAAGGAAAAACTGTTTTTT. Protein sequence: CASSFGQGKEKLFF.

This clone appeared a few times. The chain recombines TRBV11-3 with TRBJ2-5, with 12 bases lining up with TRBD2. Germline lookup yields CDR1 SGHNT and CDR2 YENEEA. CDR3 length equals 16 residues. Trimming at V came to 3 bases and at J to 1 base, leaving 3 bases not matched to a gene. The CDR3 reads CASSFRTSGAQETQYF. The CDR3, as DNA: TGTGCCAGCAGCTTCCGGACTAGCGGGGCCCAAGAGACCCAGTACTTC.

This clone has only one observation. J is TRBJ1-3 and V is TRBV6-4; 7 positions agree with TRBD1. Trimming at V came to 5 bases and at J to 2 bases, leaving 12 bases not matched to a gene. Germline CDR1 is MRHNA and CDR2 is SNTAGT. CDR3 length: 17 residues. CDR3 DNA sequence: TGTGCCAGCAGTCCCCGACAGGGACTCAATCCTGGAAACACCATATATTTT. Its protein product is CASSPRQGLNPGNTIYF.

J is TRBJ1-1 and V is TRBV10-2; D gene unclear. Germline CDR1 is WSHSY and CDR2 is SAAADI. The CDR3 runs 12 residues. Trimming took 7 bases from V and 5 from J, leaving 11 bases between them. The CDR3 DNA reads TGCGCCAGCATGCAGTGGGAGACTGAAGCTTTCTTT. It encodes CASMQWETEAFF.

V and J are TRBV6-2 or TRBV6-3 and TRBJ2-1, with a weak D call TRBD2 (7 bases). V lost 1 base and J 6 bases, leaving 13 bases between the germline ends. Germline-derived CDR1 and CDR2 are MNHEY and SVGEGT. The CDR3 extends over 15 amino acids. CDR3 region: CASSYLGGGSNEQFF. The CDR3 coding sequence is TGTGCCAGCAGTTACTTGGGGGGGGGCAGCAATGAGCAGTTCTTC.